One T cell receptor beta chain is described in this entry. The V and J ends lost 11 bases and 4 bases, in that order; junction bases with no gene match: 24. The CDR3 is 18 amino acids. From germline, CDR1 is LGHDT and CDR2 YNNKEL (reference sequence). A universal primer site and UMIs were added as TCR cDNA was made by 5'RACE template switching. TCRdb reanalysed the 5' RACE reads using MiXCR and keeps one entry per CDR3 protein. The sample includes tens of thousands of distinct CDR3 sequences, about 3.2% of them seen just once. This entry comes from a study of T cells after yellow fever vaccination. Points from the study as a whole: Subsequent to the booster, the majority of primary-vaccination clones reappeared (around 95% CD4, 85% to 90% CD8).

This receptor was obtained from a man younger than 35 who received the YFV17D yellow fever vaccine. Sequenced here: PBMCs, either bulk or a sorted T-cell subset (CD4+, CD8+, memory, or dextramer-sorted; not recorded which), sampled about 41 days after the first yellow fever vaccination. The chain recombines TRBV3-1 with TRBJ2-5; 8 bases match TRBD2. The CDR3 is CACCHLMTGGVSSETQYF. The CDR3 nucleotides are TGTGCCTGCTGCCACCTGATGACGGGGGGGGTCTCGTCAGAGACCCAGTACTTC.